Following are 24 T cell receptor beta chains from one sample sequenced in a study of cytomegalovirus exposure and HLA in healthy donors. Use of 60 Vbeta and 13 Jbeta primers characterized the PCR. Sequencing was performed with immunoSEQ multiplex PCR; in TCRdb, only in-frame clones are kept and a portion is missing. The sample lists 150,000 to 200,000 clones, more than 65% occurring once. What was sequenced was PBMCs. These receptors came from a woman aged 40 to 50 in good health and CMV-seropositive.

The chain joins TRBV2 to TRBJ1-1; 8 bases fit TRBD1. Per the germline V gene, CDR1 is SNHLY and CDR2 is FYNNEI. The CDR3 is made up of 15 amino acids. Trimming took 5 bases from V and 4 from J; bases not matched to a gene: 9. The chain's CDR3 is CASSRTGRGGTEAFF. Here the CDR3 DNA reads TGTGCCAGCAGTAGGACAGGGAGAGGCGGCACTGAAGCTTTCTTT. Based on the CDR3 plus reference TRBV2 and TRBJ1-1, the full variable domain is EPEVTQTPSHQVTQMGQEVILRCVPISNHLYFYWYRQILGQKVEFLVSFYNNEISEKSEIFDDQFSVERPDGSNFTLKIRSTKLEDSAMYFCASSRTGRGGTEAFFGQGTRLTVV.

The rearrangement joins TRBV27 to TRBJ2-1; TRBD1 aligns across 9 bases. The CDR3 has 16 residues. CDR1 and CDR2 (germline): MNHEY, SMNVEV (reference sequence). V gave up 4 bases and J gave up 7 bases; unmatched junction bases: 11. The CDR3 here is CASSSGQGSFVNEQFF. As DNA, the CDR3 is TGTGCCAGCAGTTCGGGACAGGGATCGTTTGTTAATGAGCAGTTCTTC.

The CDR3 bases are TGCGCCAGCAGCTTGGAGGGCAGGGGAACAGATACGCAGTATTTT. Protein: CASSLEGRGTDTQYF. The gene calls are TRBV5-1 and TRBJ2-3, with TRBD1 as a possible D gene (6 bases). Germline CDR1 SGHRS, CDR2 YFSETQ. This CDR3 is built from 15 residues. Between the trimmed V and J ends, which lost 0 bases and 3 bases, there was a span of 11 bases.

The chain has TRBV5-4 and TRBJ2-5, with 10 bases aligning to TRBD1. The J call may be wrong; the DNA end is better matched by TRBJ2-7. The CDR3 consists of 16 residues. CDR1 and CDR2 (germline): SGHNT, YYREEE (reference sequence). This CDR3 reads CASSRSGTGDSYEQYF. CDR3 in DNA: TGTGCCAGCAGTCGCTCCGGGACAGGGGACTCCTACGAGCAGTACTTC.

This clone came up a few times. The chain carries TRBV28 and TRBJ2-7, with TRBD1 matching 11 bases. After removal of 4 bases from V and 3 bases from J, the junction contained 8 bases not matched to a gene. Germline values: CDR1 MDHEN, CDR2 SYDVKM. The CDR3 consists of 16 residues. Written as DNA, the CDR3 is TGTGCCAGCAGTTCAGCAGGACAGGGGGCGAACTACGAGCAGTACTTC. Protein product: CASSSAGQGANYEQYF.

V usage is TRBV28 and J usage is TRBJ2-1, with D possibly being TRBD1 (6 bases). This CDR3 has 12 residues. V lost 4 bases, J lost 13 bases, and 14 bases lay in between. Germline assignment: CDR1 MDHEN and CDR2 SYDVKM. CDR3: CASSSGQINQFF. The CDR3, as DNA: TGTGCCAGCAGTTCAGGACAGATTAACCAGTTCTTC.

The genes are TRBV18 and TRBJ2-7; TRBD1 is a possible D gene (5 bases). CDR1 is KGHSH, CDR2 LQKENI, per germline. The V end was cut by 4 bases, the J end by 1 base, with 20 bases between. The CDR3 spans 17 residues. The CDR3 sequence: CASSREIPGRRSYEQYF. In nucleotides, the CDR3 is TGTGCCAGCTCACGCGAAATTCCAGGGCGTAGGTCCTACGAGCAGTACTTC.

V is TRBV7-2 and J is TRBJ1-1; 7 bases are shared with TRBD1. The CDR3 contains 13 residues. V lost 8 bases, J lost 5 bases, and 8 bases stayed unmatched. Germline V CDR1 and CDR2: SGHTA, FQGNSA. CDR3 DNA: TGTGCCAGCGGAGAACAGGGGTTGACTGAAGCTTTCTTT. It specifies CASGEQGLTEAFF.

The CDR3 is CASSFSGGYNEQFF. CDR3 DNA: TGTGCCAGCAGCTTTAGCGGGGGTTACAATGAGCAGTTCTTC. The chain employs TRBV7-3 and TRBJ2-1, with 9 positions matching TRBD2. The CDR3 runs 14 residues. Germline loops: CDR1 SGHTA, CDR2 FQGTGA. Losses at the gene ends were 3 bases for V and 4 bases for J; bases not matched to a gene: 1. Filled out from reference TRBV7-3 and TRBJ2-1, the complete variable domain reads GAGVSQTPSNKVTEKGKYVELRCDPISGHTALYWYRQSLGQGPEFLIYFQGTGAADDSGLPNDRFFAVRPEGSVSTLKIQRTERGDSAVYLCASSFSGGYNEQFFGPGTRLTVL.

Concerning this clone itself: The junction and the germline gene differ at one end; a read error may be behind it. The CDR3 region is CASSPPWTDYGYPF. The CDR3 DNA sequence: TGTGCCAGCTCACCACCGTGGACAGATTATGGCTACCCCTTC. J is TRBJ1-2 and V is TRBV18; tentatively, D is TRBD1 (6 bases). Per germline, CDR1 KGHSH and CDR2 LQKENI. The CDR3 totals 14 residues. The full variable domain, in which reference TRBV18 and TRBJ1-2 provide the parts outside the CDR3, is NAGVMQNPRHLVRRRGQEARLRCSPMKGHSHVYWYRQLPEEGLKFMVYLQKENIIDESGMPKERFSAEFPKEGPSILRIQQVVRGDSAAYFCASSPPWTDYGYPFGSGTRLTVV.

This clone showed up just a few times. At one end the junction does not follow the germline gene, possibly because of a read error. The CDR3 here is CASSDSGQGSDEQFF. Written as DNA, the CDR3 is TGTGCCAGCAGTGACTCAGGACAGGGGAGTGATGAGCAGTTCTTC. The gene calls are TRBV6-5 and TRBJ2-1; 9 bases match TRBD1. From germline, CDR1 is MNHEY and CDR2 SVGAGI. This CDR3 has 15 residues.

This rearrangement joins TRBV2 to TRBJ1-1; tentatively, D is TRBD1 (6 bases). The germline gives CDR1 SNHLY, CDR2 FYNNEI. Trimming shortened V by 5 bases and J by 1 base, and 14 bases separated the two germline ends. The CDR3 is 15 residues long. CDR3 sequence (DNA): TGTGCCAGCAGTCGACACGGGGGGCGGAACACTGAAGCTTTCTTT. Protein product: CASSRHGGRNTEAFF.

The chain employs TRBV10-3 and TRBJ1-2; 12 bases agree with TRBD1. Unmatched junction bases numbered 7, after V lost 4 bases and J lost 7 bases. Germline CDR1 ENHRY, CDR2 SYGVKD. This CDR3 is built from 15 residues. The CDR3 spells CAISGTGQGASGYTF. The CDR3 DNA reads TGTGCCATCAGTGGAACGGGACAGGGGGCCTCTGGCTACACCTTC.

J is TRBJ1-1 and V is TRBV6-5; TRBD1 agrees at 10 bases. Per the germline V gene, CDR1 is MNHEY and CDR2 is SVGAGI. There are 15 residues in the CDR3. V was pared by 6 bases and J by 4 bases, with 8 bases of the junction left unmatched. Here the CDR3 DNA reads TGTGCCAGCAGCGCAGACAGGGGGCCAGGCACTGAAGCTTTCTTT. The encoded protein is CASSADRGPGTEAFF.

The genes are TRBV25-1 and TRBJ2-6, with a weak D call TRBD1 (6 bases). Per the germline V gene, CDR1 is MGHDK and CDR2 is SYGVNS. The V and J ends lost 3 bases and 0 bases respectively, with 12 bases between them. The CDR3 totals 17 residues. The CDR3 protein is CASSDPTGRSGANVLTF. The CDR3 DNA is TGTGCCAGCAGTGACCCGACAGGCCGCTCTGGGGCCAACGTCCTGACTTTC.

The chain joins TRBV18 to TRBJ1-4, with 9 bases matching TRBD1. The CDR3 consists of 15 residues. CDR1 KGHSH and CDR2 LQKENI come from the germline V gene. Trimming removed 0 bases from V and 7 bases from J; junction bases left unmatched: 3. CDR3 region: CASSPPGTGPEKLFF. CDR3 DNA sequence: TGTGCCAGCTCACCACCGGGGACAGGGCCTGAAAAACTGTTTTTT.

CDR3 sequence reads: CASSQDRQIYEQYF. The CDR3, as DNA: TGCGCCAGCAGCCAAGATCGTCAGATCTACGAGCAGTACTTC. The genes are TRBV4-3 and TRBJ2-7; D is ambiguous. The V gene's germline CDR1 is LGHNA and CDR2 YSLEER. This CDR3 region has 14 residues. Trimming pared 0 bases from V and 3 bases from J, leaving 9 bases between.

The V gene is TRBV28, the J gene TRBJ2-5, with TRBD1 as a possible D gene (5 bases). V lost 9 bases and J 2 bases, leaving 10 bases between the germline ends. The V gene's germline CDR1 is MDHEN and CDR2 SYDVKM. CDR3 size: 12 residues. CDR3 nucleotides: TGTGCCAGAATCGACAGACAAGAGACCCAGTACTTC. As protein: CARIDRQETQYF.

This clone has more than one count but fewer than ten. This rearrangement joins TRBV7-3 to TRBJ1-1; D is unclear. In germline, CDR1 is SGHTA, CDR2 FQGTGA. The CDR3 is 13 amino acids. V shed 1 base and J shed 0 bases, with 3 bases lying between them. In DNA form, the CDR3 reads TGTGCCAGCAGCTTAATAGTGAACACTGAAGCTTTCTTT. Its translation: CASSLIVNTEAFF. The complete variable domain, with remaining parts taken from reference TRBV7-3 and TRBJ1-1, reads GAGVSQTPSNKVTEKGKYVELRCDPISGHTALYWYRQSLGQGPEFLIYFQGTGAADDSGLPNDRFFAVRPEGSVSTLKIQRTERGDSAVYLCASSLIVNTEAFFGQGTRLTVV.

The genes are TRBV10-3 and TRBJ2-7; 8 bases line up with TRBD1. After removal of 4 bases from V and 7 bases from J, the junction contained 9 bases not matched to a gene. This CDR3 comprises 14 residues. Germline loops: CDR1 ENHRY, CDR2 SYGVKD. The CDR3 coding sequence is TGTGCCATCAGTGGCCAGGGGGCGCAGGGAGAGCAGTACTTC. Encoded protein: CAISGQGAQGEQYF.

The chain employs TRBV5-8 and TRBJ1-1; TRBD1 matches at 8 bases. Germline-derived CDR1 and CDR2 are SGHTS and YDEGEE. The CDR3 has 13 residues. V trimming: 4 bases; J trimming: 4 bases; junction bases outside the gene matches: 3. The CDR3 region has the DNA TGTGCCAGCAGCCTACAGGGGGGCACTGAAGCTTTCTTT. Protein: CASSLQGGTEAFF.

The chain couples TRBV6-5 to TRBJ1-5; 10 bases agree with TRBD1. Germline V gives CDR1 MNHEY, CDR2 SVGAGI. After removal of 4 bases from V and 7 bases from J, the junction contained 1 base not matched to a gene. The CDR3 totals 13 residues. The CDR3 DNA is TGTGCCAGCAGTTTGACAGGGGGCCAGCCCCAGCATTTT. This codes for CASSLTGGQPQHF.

The chain has TRBV10-2 and TRBJ2-7; a possible D gene is TRBD1 (5 bases). The CDR3 consists of 12 residues. V was pared by 6 bases and J by 3 bases, with 9 bases between. Germline assignment: CDR1 WSHSY and CDR2 SAAADI. This CDR3 reads CASRDTFYEQYF. The CDR3 DNA reads as TGCGCCAGCAGGGACACCTTCTACGAGCAGTACTTC.

In its sample, this clone was seen once. This sequence joins TRBV13 and TRBJ2-7, with 8 bases matching TRBD1. V was pared by 3 bases and J by 0 bases, with 4 bases of the junction left unmatched. This CDR3 region has 15 residues. Germline V gene lookup returns CDR1 PRHDT and CDR2 FYEKMQ (reference sequence). CDR3 protein: CASSFRTGGSYEQYF. The DNA of the CDR3 is TGTGCCAGCAGCTTTCGTACAGGGGGCTCCTACGAGCAGTACTTC. Variable domain in full (rest from reference TRBV13 and TRBJ2-7): AAGVIQSPRHLIKEKRETATLKCYPIPRHDTVYWYQQGPGQDPQFLISFYEKMQSDKGSIPDRFSAQQFSDYHSELNMSSLELGDSALYFCASSFRTGGSYEQYFGPGTRLTVT.